This T cell receptor (beta chain) was retrieved from a study of beta chain features in type 1 diabetes. Background on the study: All samples yielded around 99 million examined sorted cells.

The CDR3 is made up of 15 amino acids. The J segment lost 8 bases and the V segment lost 2 bases, leaving 7 bases of the junction unmatched. Germline V gives CDR1 MNHEY, CDR2 SVGAGI. On this clone: Its antigen is unknown.

Study-wide findings and caveats: There were fewer insertions and more deletions at the VDJ junctions of type 1 diabetes patients. In every one of the four CD4+ subsets, TCRB CDR3s were moderately but significantly shorter in Type 1 diabetes patients.

All of the isolated RNA was reverse transcribed, so expressed TCRB transcripts were sequenced. About 3.6 million reads was the average for naive, central memory and regulatory T cell samples. Only in-frame clones appear in the TCRdb table, and some are missing; sequencing was by immunoSEQ multiplex PCR. The data contain about 350,000 clones, around 19% of them seen just once; the ten biggest clones take up under 0.05%. The V call is TRBV6-5, the J call TRBJ2-1, with 9 nucleotides matching TRBD1. This TCR derives from a woman between 18 and 30 years old in good health. The sample consisted of naive CD4+ T cells from blood. CDR3 residues: CASSYQVTGGDEQFF. In DNA, the CDR3 is TGTGCCAGCAGTTACCAAGTGACAGGGGGAGATGAGCAGTTCTTC.